A selection of T cell receptor beta chains follows, all from one sample in a study of shared clonotypes between healthy human individuals. Repertoires were generated with immunoSEQ multiplex PCR, while TCRdb's copy carries only in-frame clones and drops some. The sample consists of under 600,000 clones, about 75% of them appearing once. Sequences were obtained from PBMCs. The receptors here all came from a woman aged 35 to 49 in good health. Some clones in this sample may be carry-over from other donors' samples. Each CDR3 is given with its conserved first and last residue. A D gene is named only where the DNA matches it firmly. Part of the rows lack a size; the others show once, few, many or a class for expanded clones.

d_call,clone_size,j_call,v_call,cdr3_aa,cdr3_nt
.,.,TRBJ2-2,TRBV6-4,CASSPRPGELFF,TGTGCCAGCAGTCCGAGGCCCGGGGAGCTGTTTTTT
TRBD1,.,TRBJ1-3,TRBV15,CATSRGARGTGNTIYF,TGTGCCACCAGCAGAGGGGCCAGGGGGACTGGAAACACCATATATTTT
.,.,TRBJ2-1,TRBV7-2,CASSLGDLYNEQFF,TGTGCCAGCAGCTTAGGAGACTTGTACAATGAGCAGTTCTTC
.,.,TRBJ1-5,TRBV14,CASSHGWVEEGPYSNQPQHF,TGTGCCAGCAGCCACGGCTGGGTTGAGGAGGGTCCATATAGCAATCAGCCCCAGCATTTT
.,.,TRBJ1-3,TRBV28,CASSSGTPSGNTIYF,TGTGCCAGCAGTTCGGGGACCCCATCTGGAAACACCATATATTTT
TRBD2,once,TRBJ2-1,TRBV5-4,CASHALAGVNEQFF,TGTGCCAGCCACGCCCTAGCGGGAGTTAATGAGCAGTTCTTC
.,medium-sized,TRBJ1-5,TRBV19,CASSEVRGQPQHF,TGTGCCAGTAGTGAGGTCCGAGGGCAGCCCCAGCATTTT
.,.,TRBJ2-5,TRBV7-2,CASSPGQAVETQYF,TGTGCCAGCAGCCCCGGGCAGGCGGTAGAGACCCAGTACTTC
.,few,TRBJ2-3,TRBV5-1,CASSLWQGSADTQYF,TGCGCCAGCAGCTTGTGGCAGGGTAGCGCAGATACGCAGTATTTT
TRBD2,.,TRBJ2-2,TRBV7-2,CASSLPGLAGNTGELFF,TGTGCCAGCAGCTTACCGGGACTAGCGGGAAACACCGGGGAGCTGTTTTTT
.,few,TRBJ1-1,TRBV30,CAWSVSRDTEAFF,TGTGCCTGGAGCGTCAGCCGAGACACTGAAGCTTTCTTT
.,once,TRBJ1-1,TRBV28,CASVLRGGNTEAFF,TGTGCCAGCGTCCTGAGGGGGGGGAACACTGAAGCTTTCTTT
TRBD1,.,TRBJ2-6,TRBV18,CASSTSTGGSGANVLTF,TGTGCCAGCTCAACGTCGACAGGGGGCTCTGGGGCCAACGTCCTGACTTTC
.,.,TRBJ2-7,TRBV7-2,CASSFLASSSYEQYF,TGTGCCAGCAGCTTCCTAGCGTCAAGCTCCTACGAGCAGTACTTC
TRBD2,.,TRBJ2-7,TRBV7-8,CASSFNSGRGDEQYF,TGTGCCAGCAGCTTTAATAGCGGGAGAGGCGACGAGCAGTACTTC
.,.,TRBJ1-5,TRBV28,CASSFSPGIGNQPQHF,TGTGCCAGCAGTTTCTCCCCGGGGATTGGCAATCAGCCCCAGCATTTT
.,.,TRBJ2-7,TRBV4-1,CASSQVVRGSEYF,TGCGCCAGCAGCCAAGTGGTCCGGGGGTCTGAGTACTTC
.,.,TRBJ2-3,TRBV7-6,CASSRRDTPTDTQYF,TGTGCCAGCAGCAGACGGGACACCCCCACAGATACGCAGTATTTT
.,.,TRBJ2-1,TRBV18,CASSPDRDYNEQFF,TGTGCCAGCTCACCGGACCGAGACTACAATGAGCAGTTCTTC
.,once,TRBJ2-5,TRBV30,CAWGSGETQYF,TGTGCCTGGGGTAGCGGAGAGACCCAGTACTTC
.,few,TRBJ2-7,TRBV10-3,CAISRGAGGPHEQYF,TGTGCCATCAGTCGGGGGGCAGGGGGACCCCACGAGCAGTACTTC
TRBD2,.,TRBJ2-3,TRBV7-3,CASSLAGGTDTQYF,TGTGCCAGCAGTTTAGCGGGAGGCACAGATACGCAGTATTTT
TRBD2,.,TRBJ2-7,TRBV9,CASSVLAGASYEQYF,TGTGCCAGCAGCGTTCTAGCGGGAGCCTCCTACGAGCAGTACTTC
.,.,TRBJ1-1,TRBV2,CASSGQPDTEAFF,TGTGCCAGCAGTGGACAGCCCGACACTGAAGCTTTCTTT
.,.,TRBJ2-3,TRBV6-4,CASSVGGPTDTQYF,TGTGCCAGCAGTGTAGGAGGACCCACAGATACGCAGTATTTT
.,many,TRBJ2-3,TRBV7-2,CASSQARTDTQYF,TGTGCCAGCAGCCAGGCCCGCACAGATACGCAGTATTTT
.,.,TRBJ2-7,TRBV7-3,CASSALARGLAKEQYF,TGTGCCAGCAGCGCGTTGGCCAGGGGCCTGGCGAAGGAGCAGTACTTC
.,.,TRBJ1-1,TRBV7-9,CASSPQRGEGAFF,TGTGCCAGCAGCCCTCAAAGAGGGGAAGGAGCTTTCTTT
TRBD1,.,TRBJ1-4,TRBV7-2,CASSLGAGTGNEKLFF,TGTGCCAGCAGCTTAGGGGCCGGGACAGGGAATGAAAAACTGTTTTTT
.,few,TRBJ2-2,TRBV13,CASSLGKNTGELFF,TGTGCCAGCAGCTTAGGCAAGAACACCGGGGAGCTGTTTTTT
.,.,TRBJ2-5,TRBV28,CASTEKQETQYF,TGTGCCAGCACGGAGAAACAAGAGACCCAGTACTTC
TRBD2,once,TRBJ2-7,TRBV7-3,CASSPGLALPQYF,TGTGCCAGCTCACCGGGACTAGCGCTCCCACAGTACTTC
TRBD1,.,TRBJ2-3,TRBV9,CASAQARTGGDTQYF,TGTGCCAGCGCCCAAGCCCGGACAGGGGGGGATACGCAGTATTTT
.,.,TRBJ2-1,TRBV27,CASSFGGIGSEQFF,TGTGCCAGCAGTTTCGGGGGAATCGGTAGTGAGCAGTTCTTC
.,.,TRBJ2-5,TRBV5-1,CASSLGQQETQYF,TGCGCCAGCAGCTTGGGGCAGCAAGAGACCCAGTACTTC
TRBD2,.,TRBJ2-7,TRBV27,CASSSGLAGVFGQYF,TGTGCCAGCAGTTCGGGACTAGCGGGAGTGTTTGGGCAGTACTTC
TRBD1,.,TRBJ1-1,TRBV19,CASRKTGVNTEAFF,TGTGCCAGTAGGAAGACAGGGGTTAACACTGAAGCTTTCTTT
TRBD2,.,TRBJ2-2,TRBV6-5,CASSSGIGELFF,TGTGCCAGCAGTAGCGGGATCGGGGAGCTGTTTTTT
TRBD1,.,TRBJ2-7,TRBV5-1,CASSWTGTSYEQYF,TGCGCCAGCAGCTGGACAGGGACCTCCTACGAGCAGTACTTC
.,.,TRBJ2-4,TRBV9,CASSPQGGIQYF,TGTGCCAGCAGCCCTCAGGGGGGCATTCAGTACTTC
.,.,TRBJ2-3,TRBV30,CAWSVIRARADTQYF,TGTGCCTGGAGTGTTATCCGGGCCCGAGCAGATACGCAGTATTTT
.,.,TRBJ2-3,TRBV11-3,CASSSGLPLTGLTDTQYF,TGTGCCAGCAGTTCAGGGCTCCCGCTGACAGGTCTCACAGATACGCAGTATTTT
.,.,TRBJ2-3,TRBV6-5,CASSYGLVTDTQYF,TGTGCCAGCAGTTACGGTCTAGTCACAGATACGCAGTATTTT
.,.,TRBJ1-5,TRBV10-3,CAISEFRGISQPQHF,TGTGCCATCAGTGAGTTTAGGGGGATCAGCCAGCCCCAGCATTTT
.,.,TRBJ2-7,TRBV27,CASSPRLGRVSYEQYF,TGTGCCAGCAGTCCACGCCTGGGACGAGTCTCCTACGAGCAGTACTTC
.,.,TRBJ2-1,TRBV6-5,CASSSSGHNEQFF,TGTGCCAGCAGTTCGAGCGGTCACAATGAGCAGTTCTTC
.,.,TRBJ1-2,TRBV27,CASSPTRHNTRGYTF,TGTGCCAGCAGTCCAACCCGCCACAACACCCGTGGCTACACCTTC
.,.,TRBJ2-7,TRBV5-4,CASSLGAYEQYF,TGTGCCAGCAGCCTAGGAGCCTACGAGCAGTACTTC
.,.,TRBJ2-1,TRBV28,CANSRSSYNEQFF,TGTGCCAATTCCCGGAGCTCCTACAATGAGCAGTTCTTC